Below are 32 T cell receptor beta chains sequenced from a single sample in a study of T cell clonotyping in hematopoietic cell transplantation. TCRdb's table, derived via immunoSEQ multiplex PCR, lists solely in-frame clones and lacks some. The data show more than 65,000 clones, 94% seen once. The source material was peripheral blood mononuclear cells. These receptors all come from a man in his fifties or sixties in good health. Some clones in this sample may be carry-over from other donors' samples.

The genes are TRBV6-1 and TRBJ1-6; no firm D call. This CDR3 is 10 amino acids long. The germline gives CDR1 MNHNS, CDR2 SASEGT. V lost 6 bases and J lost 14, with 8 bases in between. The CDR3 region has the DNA TGTGCCAGCAGAGCCCAAGCCCTCCACTTT. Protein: CASRAQALHF.

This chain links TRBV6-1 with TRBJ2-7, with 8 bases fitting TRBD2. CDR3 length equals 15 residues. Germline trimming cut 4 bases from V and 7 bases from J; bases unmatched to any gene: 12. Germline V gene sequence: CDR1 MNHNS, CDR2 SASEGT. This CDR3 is CASSGNSGVRLEQYF. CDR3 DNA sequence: TGTGCCAGCAGTGGTAATAGCGGGGTGCGTCTAGAGCAGTACTTC.

In nucleotides, the CDR3 is TGTGCCAGGAGCCGGGAGAGGGGAGGTGAGACCCAGTACTTC. Its translation is CARSRERGGETQYF. This chain links TRBV2 with TRBJ2-5, with D perhaps TRBD2 (6 bases). From germline, CDR1 is SNHLY and CDR2 FYNNEI. The CDR3 runs to 14 residues. V was cut by 9 bases and J by 5 bases, with 19 bases left in between.

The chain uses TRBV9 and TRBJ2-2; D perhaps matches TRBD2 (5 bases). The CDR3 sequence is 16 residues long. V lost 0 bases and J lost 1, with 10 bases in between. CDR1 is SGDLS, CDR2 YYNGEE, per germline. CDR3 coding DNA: TGTGCCAGCAGCGTAGCTTCGGGGTGGAACACCGGGGAGCTGTTTTTT. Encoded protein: CASSVASGWNTGELFF.

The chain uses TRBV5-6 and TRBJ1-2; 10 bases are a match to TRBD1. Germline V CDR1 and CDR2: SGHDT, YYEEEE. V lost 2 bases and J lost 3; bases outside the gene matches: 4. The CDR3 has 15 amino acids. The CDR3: CASSLLGTGDYGYTF. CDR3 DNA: TGTGCCAGCAGCTTATTAGGGACAGGGGACTATGGCTACACCTTC.

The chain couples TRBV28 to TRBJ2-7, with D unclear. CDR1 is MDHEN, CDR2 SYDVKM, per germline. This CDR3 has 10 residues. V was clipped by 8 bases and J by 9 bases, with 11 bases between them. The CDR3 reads CASGIGSQYF. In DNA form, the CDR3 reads TGTGCCAGCGGAATCGGCTCGCAGTACTTC.

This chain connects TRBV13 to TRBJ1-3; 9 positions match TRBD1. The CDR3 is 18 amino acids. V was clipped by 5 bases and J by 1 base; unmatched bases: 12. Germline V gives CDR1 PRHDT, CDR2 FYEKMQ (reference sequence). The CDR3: CASSRRISGQGSGNTIYF. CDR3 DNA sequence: TGTGCCAGCAGCAGGCGGATTTCGGGACAGGGATCTGGAAACACCATATATTTT.

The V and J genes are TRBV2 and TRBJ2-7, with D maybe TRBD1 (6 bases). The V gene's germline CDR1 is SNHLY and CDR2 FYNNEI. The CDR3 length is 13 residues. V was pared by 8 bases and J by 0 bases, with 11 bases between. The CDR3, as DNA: TGTGCCAGCCGGGACACATCCTCCTACGAGCAGTACTTC. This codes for CASRDTSSYEQYF.

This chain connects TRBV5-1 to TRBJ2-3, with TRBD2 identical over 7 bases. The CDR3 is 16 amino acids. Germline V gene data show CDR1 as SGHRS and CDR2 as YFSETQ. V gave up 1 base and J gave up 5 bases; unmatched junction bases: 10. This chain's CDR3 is CASSLSERGVLDTQYF. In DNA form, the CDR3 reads TGCGCCAGCAGCTTGTCAGAACGGGGGGTCTTAGATACGCAGTATTTT. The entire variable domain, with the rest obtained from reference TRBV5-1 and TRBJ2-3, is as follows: KAGVTQTPRYLIKTRGQQVTLSCSPISGHRSVSWYQQTPGQGLQFLFEYFSETQRNKGNFPGRFSGRQFSNSRSEMNVSTLELGDSALYLCASSLSERGVLDTQYFGPGTRLTVL.

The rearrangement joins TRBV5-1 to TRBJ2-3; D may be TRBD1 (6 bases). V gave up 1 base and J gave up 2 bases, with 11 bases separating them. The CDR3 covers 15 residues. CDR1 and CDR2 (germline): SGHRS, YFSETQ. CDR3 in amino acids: CASSLFQGNTDTQYF. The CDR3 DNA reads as TGCGCCAGCAGCTTGTTCCAGGGGAACACAGATACGCAGTATTTT.

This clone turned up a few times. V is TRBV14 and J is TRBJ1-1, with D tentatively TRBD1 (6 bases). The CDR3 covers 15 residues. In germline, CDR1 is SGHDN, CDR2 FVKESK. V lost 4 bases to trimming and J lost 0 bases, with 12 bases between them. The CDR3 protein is CASSRAGALNTEAFF. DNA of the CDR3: TGTGCCAGCAGCCGAGCAGGGGCCCTGAACACTGAAGCTTTCTTT.

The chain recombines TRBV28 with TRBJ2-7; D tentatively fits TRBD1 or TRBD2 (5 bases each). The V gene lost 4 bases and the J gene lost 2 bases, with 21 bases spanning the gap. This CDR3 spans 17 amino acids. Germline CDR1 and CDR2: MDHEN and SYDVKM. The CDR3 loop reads CASSSHHLSGAPYEQYF. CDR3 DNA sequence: TGTGCCAGCAGTTCACACCACCTCTCCGGGGCCCCCTACGAGCAGTACTTC. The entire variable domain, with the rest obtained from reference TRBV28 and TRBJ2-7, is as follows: DVKVTQSSRYLVKRTGEKVFLECVQDMDHENMFWYRQDPGLGLRLIYFSYDVKMKEKGDIPEGYSVSREKKERFSLILESASTNQTSMYLCASSSHHLSGAPYEQYFGPGTRLTVT.

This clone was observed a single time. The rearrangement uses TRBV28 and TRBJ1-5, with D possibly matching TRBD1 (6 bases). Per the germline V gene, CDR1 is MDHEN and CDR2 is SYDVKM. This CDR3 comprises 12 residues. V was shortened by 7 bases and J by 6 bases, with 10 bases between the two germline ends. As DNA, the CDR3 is TGTGCCAGCAAGGAGGGGGGTCAGCCCCAGCATTTT. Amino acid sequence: CASKEGGQPQHF.

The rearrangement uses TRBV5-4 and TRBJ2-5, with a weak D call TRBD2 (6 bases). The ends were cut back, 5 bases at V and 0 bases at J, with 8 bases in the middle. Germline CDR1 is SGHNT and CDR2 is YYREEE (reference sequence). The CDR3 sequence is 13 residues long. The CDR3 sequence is CASSRDYQETQYF. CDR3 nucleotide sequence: TGTGCCAGCAGTCGGGACTACCAAGAGACCCAGTACTTC.

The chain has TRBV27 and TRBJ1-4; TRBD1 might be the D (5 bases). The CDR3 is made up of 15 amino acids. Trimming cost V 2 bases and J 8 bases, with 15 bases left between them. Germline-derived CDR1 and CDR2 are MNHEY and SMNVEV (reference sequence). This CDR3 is CASSLDLRGGEKLFF. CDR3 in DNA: TGTGCCAGCAGTTTAGACCTTAGGGGAGGGGAAAAACTGTTTTTT.

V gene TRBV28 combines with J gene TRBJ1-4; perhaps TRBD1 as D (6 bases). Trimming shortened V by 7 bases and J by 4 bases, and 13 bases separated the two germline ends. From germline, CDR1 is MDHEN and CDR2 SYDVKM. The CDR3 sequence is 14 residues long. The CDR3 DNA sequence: TGTGCCAGCACCTCAGGGGCGCTTAATGAAAAACTGTTTTTT. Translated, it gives CASTSGALNEKLFF.

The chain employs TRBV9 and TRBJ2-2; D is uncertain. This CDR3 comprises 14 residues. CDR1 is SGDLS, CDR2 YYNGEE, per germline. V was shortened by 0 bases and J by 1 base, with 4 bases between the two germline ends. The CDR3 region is CASSVDGNTGELFF. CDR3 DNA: TGTGCCAGCAGCGTAGACGGGAACACCGGGGAGCTGTTTTTT.

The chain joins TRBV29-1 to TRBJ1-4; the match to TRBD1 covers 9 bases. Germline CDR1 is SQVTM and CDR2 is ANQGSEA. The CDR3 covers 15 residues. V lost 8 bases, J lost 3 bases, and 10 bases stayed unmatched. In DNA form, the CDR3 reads TGCAGCTACGGACAGGGGAGAGGAGCTAATGAAAAACTGTTTTTT. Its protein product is CSYGQGRGANEKLFF.

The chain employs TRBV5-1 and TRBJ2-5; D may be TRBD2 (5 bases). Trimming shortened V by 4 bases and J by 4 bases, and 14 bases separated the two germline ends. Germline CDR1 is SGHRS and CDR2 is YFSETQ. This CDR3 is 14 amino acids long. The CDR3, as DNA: TGCGCCAGCAGCCCGGAGAGGGTTGTAGAGACCCAGTACTTC. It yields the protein CASSPERVVETQYF.

CDR3 sequence reads: CAISRTYEQYF. The CDR3 DNA sequence: TGTGCCATCAGCAGGACGTACGAGCAGTACTTC. J is TRBJ2-7 and V is TRBV10-3; D unclear. Germline CDR1 is ENHRY and CDR2 is SYGVKD. The V gene lost 6 bases and the J gene lost 4 bases, with 7 bases spanning the gap. The CDR3 covers 11 residues.

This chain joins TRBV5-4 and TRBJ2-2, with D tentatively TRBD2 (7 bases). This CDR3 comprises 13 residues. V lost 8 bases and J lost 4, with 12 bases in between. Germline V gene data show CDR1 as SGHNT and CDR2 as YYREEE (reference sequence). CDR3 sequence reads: CASGGGGTGELFF. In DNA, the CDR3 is TGTGCCAGTGGGGGCGGGGGCACCGGGGAGCTGTTTTTT.

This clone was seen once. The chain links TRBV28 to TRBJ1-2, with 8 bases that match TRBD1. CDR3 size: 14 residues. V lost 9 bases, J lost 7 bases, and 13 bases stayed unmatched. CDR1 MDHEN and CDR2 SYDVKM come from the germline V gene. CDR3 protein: CASFGQGLSGGYTF. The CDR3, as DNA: TGTGCCAGTTTTGGACAGGGCCTCTCGGGTGGCTACACCTTC.

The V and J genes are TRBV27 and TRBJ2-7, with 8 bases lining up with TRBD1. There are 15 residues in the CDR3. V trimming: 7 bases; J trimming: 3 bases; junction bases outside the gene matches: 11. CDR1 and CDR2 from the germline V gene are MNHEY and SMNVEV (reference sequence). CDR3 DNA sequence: TGTGCCAGCAAAAGGTTCATGGACAGGGACTACGAGCAGTACTTC. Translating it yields CASKRFMDRDYEQYF.

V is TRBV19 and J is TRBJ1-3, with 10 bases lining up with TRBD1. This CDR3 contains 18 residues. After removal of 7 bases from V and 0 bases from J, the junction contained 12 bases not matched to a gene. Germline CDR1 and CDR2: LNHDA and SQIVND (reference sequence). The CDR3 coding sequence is TGTGCCAGTACACCGGGACAGGGGAAGCGGGTCTCTGGAAACACCATATATTTT. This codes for CASTPGQGKRVSGNTIYF.

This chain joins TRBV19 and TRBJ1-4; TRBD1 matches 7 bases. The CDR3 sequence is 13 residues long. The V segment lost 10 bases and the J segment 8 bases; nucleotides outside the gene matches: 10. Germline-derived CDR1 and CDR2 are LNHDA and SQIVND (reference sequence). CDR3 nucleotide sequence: TGTGCCACCATCGACAGGGTGAGCGAAAAACTGTTTTTT. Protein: CATIDRVSEKLFF.

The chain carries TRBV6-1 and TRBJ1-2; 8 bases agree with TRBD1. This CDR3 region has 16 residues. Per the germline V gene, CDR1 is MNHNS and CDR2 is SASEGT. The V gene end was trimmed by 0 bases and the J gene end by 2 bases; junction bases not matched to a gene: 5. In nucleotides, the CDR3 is TGTGCCAGCAGTGAAGCGGGGCAGGGGGCCAACTATGGCTACACCTTC. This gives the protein CASSEAGQGANYGYTF.

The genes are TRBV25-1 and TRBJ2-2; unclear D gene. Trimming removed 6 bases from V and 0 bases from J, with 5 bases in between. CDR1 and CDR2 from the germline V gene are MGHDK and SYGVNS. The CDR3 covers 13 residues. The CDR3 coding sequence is TGTGCCAGCAGGACACCGAACACCGGGGAGCTGTTTTTT. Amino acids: CASRTPNTGELFF.

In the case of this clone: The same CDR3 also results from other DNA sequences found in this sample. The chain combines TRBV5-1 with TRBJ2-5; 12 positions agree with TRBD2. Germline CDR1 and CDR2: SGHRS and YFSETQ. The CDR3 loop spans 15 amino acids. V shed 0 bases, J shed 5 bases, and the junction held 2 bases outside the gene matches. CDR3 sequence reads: CASSLGLAGGETQYF. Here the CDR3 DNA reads TGCGCCAGCAGCTTGGGGCTAGCGGGAGGGGAGACCCAGTACTTC.

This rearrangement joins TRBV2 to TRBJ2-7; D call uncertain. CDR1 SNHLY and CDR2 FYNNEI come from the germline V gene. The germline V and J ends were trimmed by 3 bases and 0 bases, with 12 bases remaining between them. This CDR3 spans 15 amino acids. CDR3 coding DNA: TGTGCCAGCAGTGACAACGGACGGAGCTCCTACGAGCAGTACTTC. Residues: CASSDNGRSSYEQYF.

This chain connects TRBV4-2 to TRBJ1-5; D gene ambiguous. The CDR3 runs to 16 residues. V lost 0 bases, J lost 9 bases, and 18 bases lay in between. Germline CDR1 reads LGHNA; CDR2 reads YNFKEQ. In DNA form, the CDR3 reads TGTGCCAGCAGCCAAGAAAGTGGGGTCGGATCGGGGCCCCAGCATTTT. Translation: CASSQESGVGSGPQHF.

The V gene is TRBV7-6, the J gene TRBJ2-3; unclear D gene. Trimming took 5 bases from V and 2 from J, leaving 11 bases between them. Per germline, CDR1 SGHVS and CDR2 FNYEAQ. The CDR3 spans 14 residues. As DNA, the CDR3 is TGTGCCAGCAGCATGCTACCCCACACAGATACGCAGTATTTT. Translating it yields CASSMLPHTDTQYF.

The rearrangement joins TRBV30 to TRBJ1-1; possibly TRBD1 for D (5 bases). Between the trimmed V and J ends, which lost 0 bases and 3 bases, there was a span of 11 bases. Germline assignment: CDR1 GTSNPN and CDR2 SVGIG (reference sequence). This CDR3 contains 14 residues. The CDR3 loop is CAWSVLGADTEAFF. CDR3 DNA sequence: TGTGCCTGGAGTGTACTAGGGGCCGACACTGAAGCTTTCTTT. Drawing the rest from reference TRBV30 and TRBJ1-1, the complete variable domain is SQTIHQWPATLVQPVGSPLSLECTVEGTSNPNLYWYRQAAGRGLQLLFYSVGIGQISSEVPQNLSASRPQDRQFILSSKKLLLSDSGFYLCAWSVLGADTEAFFGQGTRLTVV.